Each of the 4 T cell receptor beta chains below was sequenced from the same sample in a study of blood T cell repertoires in COVID-19. The protocol was immunoSEQ multiplex PCR, while the TCRdb copy is restricted to in-frame clones and leaves out a portion. Altogether about 330,000 clones are present, roughly 87% being singletons, with the ten largest covering more than 0.9%. The sequencing input was PBMCs or T cells enriched from blood (not recorded which). Source of these receptors: a woman aged 25 to 45 who had recovered from COVID-19.

The chain carries TRBV27 and TRBJ1-1, with TRBD1 matching 7 bases. CDR3 length equals 14 residues. Losses at the gene ends were 8 bases for V and 4 bases for J; bases not matched to a gene: 10. CDR1 and CDR2 from the germline V gene are MNHEY and SMNVEV (reference sequence). The CDR3, as DNA: TGTGCCAGCTCCAGGGGGGACCGAGGCACTGAAGCTTTCTTT. This encodes CASSRGDRGTEAFF.

The rearrangement uses TRBV28 and TRBJ2-5; D might be TRBD2 (5 bases). Trimming removed 2 bases at V and 7 bases at J, with 5 bases between. The CDR3 covers 11 residues. Germline CDR1 reads MDHEN; CDR2 reads SYDVKM. The DNA for the CDR3 is TGTGCCAGCAGTTTAGAGGGGACCCAGTACTTC. The encoded protein is CASSLEGTQYF.

The genes are TRBV5-6 and TRBJ2-4; no clear D gene. The germline V and J ends were trimmed by 0 bases and 8 bases, with 6 bases remaining between them. CDR1 and CDR2 (germline): SGHDT, YYEEEE. This CDR3 has 12 residues. CDR3 bases: TGTGCCAGCAGCTTGGGCACTGACATTCAGTACTTC. Its protein product is CASSLGTDIQYF.

This rearrangement joins TRBV27 to TRBJ2-5, with 11 bases identical to TRBD1. CDR1 is MNHEY, CDR2 SMNVEV, per germline (reference sequence). Trimming took 7 bases from V and 5 from J; bases not matched to a gene: 12. The CDR3 sequence is 16 residues long. The chain's CDR3 is CASTPSWTGGAETQYF. CDR3 coding DNA: TGTGCCAGCACCCCCTCGTGGACAGGGGGCGCGGAGACCCAGTACTTC.